A selection of T cell receptor beta chains follows, all from one sample in a study of shared clonotypes between healthy human individuals. Libraries were prepared by immunoSEQ multiplex PCR; TCRdb keeps only in-frame clonotypes and omits some of them. The sample lists 2 million to 2.5 million clones, 93% occurring once. Specimen: naive CD4+ T cells from PBMCs. All receptors derive from a man aged 18 to 29 in good health. Some clones in this sample may be carry-over from other donors' samples. CDR3s include the opening cysteine and the closing phenylalanine or tryptophan. The D gene is left open where the match is weak. A clone size is listed for some rows: how often the clone was seen (once, few, many), or a class if it is expanded.

D | size | J | V | CDR3 | DNA
. | . | TRBJ2-2 | TRBV9 | CASSVAPVRTGELFF | TGTGCCAGCAGCGTAGCTCCGGTTCGGACCGGGGAGCTGTTTTTT
. | few | TRBJ1-2 | TRBV28 | CASSPGGHVYGYTF | TGTGCCAGCAGTCCGGGAGGCCACGTCTATGGCTACACCTTC
. | . | TRBJ2-3 | TRBV11-2 | CASSLASVPDTQYF | TGTGCCAGCAGCTTAGCCAGCGTCCCAGATACGCAGTATTTT
. | . | TRBJ1-3 | TRBV6-6 | CASSYSDRQGNTIYF | TGTGCCAGCAGTTACTCTGACAGGCAAGGAAACACCATATATTTT
. | . | TRBJ1-1 | TRBV2 | CASSPRLGIEAFF | TGTGCCAGCAGCCCTCGTCTCGGTATTGAAGCTTTCTTT
TRBD2 | . | TRBJ2-5 | TRBV10-2 | CASSESTVPRESQETQYF | TGCGCCAGCAGTGAGTCGACAGTTCCGCGGGAGAGCCAAGAGACCCAGTACTTC
. | . | TRBJ1-2 | TRBV4-1 | CASSQDEVRNYGYTF | TGCGCCAGCAGCCAAGATGAAGTGCGGAACTATGGCTACACCTTC
. | . | TRBJ1-5 | TRBV5-1 | CASSPGPGTPNQPQHF | TGCGCCAGCAGCCCCGGGCCCGGGACACCAAATCAGCCCCAGCATTTT
. | . | TRBJ2-7 | TRBV6-1 | CAGGNYEQYF | TGTGCCGGCGGCAACTACGAGCAGTACTTC
. | . | TRBJ2-2 | TRBV10-1 | CASSEPRDTSSGELFF | TGCGCCAGCAGTGAGCCCCGGGACACCAGTTCCGGGGAGCTGTTTTTT
. | . | TRBJ2-1 | TRBV5-1 | CASSLPPVDEQFF | TGCGCCAGCAGCTTACCTCCGGTTGATGAGCAGTTCTTC
TRBD1 | . | TRBJ2-3 | TRBV28 | CASREGTGVGQATQYF | TGTGCCAGCAGGGAGGGGACAGGGGTCGGTCAGGCTACGCAGTATTTT
. | . | TRBJ2-7 | TRBV30 | CAWSYNREEYF | TGTGCCTGGAGCTACAACAGGGAGGAGTACTTC
TRBD1 | . | TRBJ1-1 | TRBV6-6 | CASSSRTGGADTEAFF | TGTGCCAGCAGTTCAAGGACAGGGGGCGCGGACACTGAAGCTTTCTTT
. | . | TRBJ1-3 | TRBV11-2 | CASSSSPAAVSGNTIYF | TGTGCCAGCAGCTCCAGTCCCGCGGCAGTTTCTGGAAACACCATATATTTT
. | . | TRBJ2-3 | TRBV7-2 | CASSLNTGGTDTQYF | TGTGCCAGCAGCTTAAACACGGGAGGCACAGATACGCAGTATTTT
. | . | TRBJ2-3 | TRBV6-4 | CASSTEEGTDTQYF | TGTGCCAGCAGTACAGAAGAAGGGACAGATACGCAGTATTTT
TRBD1 | . | TRBJ1-2 | TRBV7-3 | CASSSGTGSGYTF | TGTGCCAGCAGCTCAGGGACAGGGAGTGGCTACACCTTC
TRBD2 | . | TRBJ2-7 | TRBV28 | CASRGLVTRDEQYF | TGTGCCAGCAGAGGACTAGTGACTAGGGACGAGCAGTACTTC
TRBD1 | . | TRBJ2-5 | TRBV5-1 | CASSLAGQGRETQYF | TGCGCCAGCAGCTTGGCGGGACAGGGACGGGAGACCCAGTACTTC
. | once | TRBJ2-7 | TRBV7-7 | CASSLGPGIHEQYF | TGTGCCAGCAGCTTAGGTCCAGGGATCCACGAGCAGTACTTC
. | . | TRBJ2-5 | TRBV5-1 | CASSLRSGTSEETQYF | TGCGCCAGCAGCCTCAGGTCCGGGACATCGGAAGAGACCCAGTACTTC
. | . | TRBJ2-7 | TRBV27 | CASSLIPPRAYYEQYF | TGTGCCAGCAGTTTAATCCCTCCACGGGCGTACTACGAGCAGTACTTC
. | . | TRBJ1-1 | TRBV2 | CASSEALRVATEAFF | TGTGCCAGCAGTGAAGCGCTTCGGGTGGCCACTGAAGCTTTCTTT